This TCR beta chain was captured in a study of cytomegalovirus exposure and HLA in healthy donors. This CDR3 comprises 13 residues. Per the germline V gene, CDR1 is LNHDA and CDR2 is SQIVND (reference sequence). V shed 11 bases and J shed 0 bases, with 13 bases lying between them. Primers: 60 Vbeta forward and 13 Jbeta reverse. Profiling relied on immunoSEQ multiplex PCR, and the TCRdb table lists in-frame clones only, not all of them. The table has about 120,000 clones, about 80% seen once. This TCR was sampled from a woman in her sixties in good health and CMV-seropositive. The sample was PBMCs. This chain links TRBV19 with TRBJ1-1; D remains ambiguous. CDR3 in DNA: TGTGCCTCCAAGGGAGCCATGAACACTGAAGCTTTCTTT. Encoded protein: CASKGAMNTEAFF.